The 20 T cell receptor beta chains in this list originate from one sample, sequenced in a study of T cell responses to AZD1222 COVID-19 vaccine. TCRdb's table, derived via immunoSEQ multiplex PCR, lists solely in-frame clones and lacks some. The sample comprises approximately 100,000 clones, about 89% of which are singletons, and around 4.6% rests with the top ten. Sequences were derived from peripheral blood, sampled 28 days after the second AZD1222 dose. The origin of the receptors is an adult who received the AZD1222 COVID-19 vaccine.

The V and J genes are TRBV6-5 and TRBJ1-1, with 9 bases fitting TRBD1. Germline V gene data show CDR1 as MNHEY and CDR2 as SVGAGI. The ends lost 5 bases at V and 4 bases at J; junction bases unmatched: 8. CDR3 length: 15 amino acids. This chain's CDR3 is CASSPADRGFTEAFF. CDR3 in DNA: TGTGCCAGCAGTCCCGCGGACAGGGGCTTCACTGAAGCTTTCTTT.

This rearrangement joins TRBV5-4 to TRBJ1-3; TRBD1 agrees at 9 bases. V trimming: 5 bases; J trimming: 3 bases; junction bases outside the gene matches: 6. The CDR3 sequence is 15 residues long. The germline V gene encodes CDR1 SGHNT and CDR2 YYREEE (reference sequence). The CDR3 nucleotides read TGTGCCAGCAGTACTGGGACAGGGATTGGAAACACCATATATTTT. Protein product: CASSTGTGIGNTIYF.

V and J are TRBV6-5 and TRBJ2-7; TRBD2 might be the D (6 bases). Per germline, CDR1 MNHEY and CDR2 SVGAGI. This CDR3 is built from 14 residues. Between the trimmed V and J ends, which lost 5 bases and 3 bases, there was a span of 14 bases. CDR3: CASSPGRENYEQYF. The CDR3 nucleotides read TGTGCCAGCAGTCCAGGACGGGAGAACTACGAGCAGTACTTC.

The V call is TRBV2, the J call TRBJ2-7; D gene uncertain. Trimming stripped 7 bases from V and 5 bases from J, with 15 bases between. The length of the CDR3 is 13 residues. Germline CDR1 reads SNHLY; CDR2 reads FYNNEI. CDR3 protein: CASNPGLKDEQYF. The CDR3 coding sequence is TGTGCCAGCAACCCGGGCCTTAAGGACGAGCAGTACTTC.

The V call is TRBV27, the J call TRBJ1-4; a weak D match, TRBD1 (6 bases). The CDR3 extends over 15 amino acids. V dropped 3 bases and J dropped 8 bases, with 16 bases sitting between them. Germline-derived CDR1 and CDR2 are MNHEY and SMNVEV (reference sequence). CDR3: CASSFGEGGEEKLFF. CDR3 nucleotide sequence: TGTGCCAGCAGTTTCGGGGAGGGGGGAGAAGAAAAACTGTTTTTT.

The chain combines TRBV6-1 with TRBJ1-6; D not certain. The CDR3 spans 17 residues. Germline values: CDR1 MNHNS, CDR2 SASEGT. V was pared by 2 bases and J by 0 bases, with 11 bases between. CDR3 sequence: CASSESQFRSYNSPLHF. CDR3 nucleotide sequence: TGTGCCAGCAGTGAAAGTCAGTTCCGCTCCTATAATTCACCCCTCCACTTT.

The rearrangement links TRBV24-1 to TRBJ2-1; no reliable D call. The V end lost 3 bases, the J end lost 6 bases, and 2 bases lay between the germline ends. Germline assignment: CDR1 KGHDR and CDR2 SFDVKD. The CDR3 consists of 11 residues. The CDR3 loop is CATSDRNEQFF. The CDR3 nucleotides are TGTGCCACCAGTGATCGCAATGAGCAGTTCTTC.

The rearrangement uses TRBV5-5 and TRBJ1-1; D unresolved. This CDR3 region has 12 residues. V lost 4 bases, J lost 5 bases, and 9 bases lay in between. The V gene's germline CDR1 is SGHKS and CDR2 YYEKEE (reference sequence). CDR3 sequence: CASSLEDTEAFF. The CDR3 DNA reads TGTGCCAGCAGCCTCGAGGATACTGAAGCTTTCTTT.

This chain links TRBV11-2 with TRBJ2-7; tentatively, D is TRBD1 (6 bases). Trimming removed 5 bases from V and 6 bases from J, with 14 bases in between. Germline V gene data show CDR1 as SGHAT and CDR2 as FQNNGV. The CDR3 totals 13 residues. This chain's CDR3 is CASSGRGISEQYF. As DNA, the CDR3 is TGTGCCAGCAGCGGCAGGGGAATTTCCGAGCAGTACTTC.

The chain is built from TRBV24-1 and TRBJ2-1, with 9 bases fitting TRBD1. There are 14 residues in the CDR3. J lost 4 bases, V lost 7 bases, and 4 bases had no gene match. Looked up from germline, CDR1 is KGHDR and CDR2 is SFDVKD. The CDR3 protein is CATSSDRGYNEQFF. The CDR3 DNA is TGTGCCACCAGCTCGGACAGGGGATACAATGAGCAGTTCTTC.

This rearrangement joins TRBV4-2 to TRBJ1-3; D remains unclear. V lost 0 bases to trimming and J lost 3 bases, with 3 bases between them. Germline V gives CDR1 LGHNA, CDR2 YNFKEQ. CDR3 length equals 13 residues. CDR3 amino acids: CASSQDRGNTIYF. In DNA, the CDR3 is TGTGCCAGCAGCCAAGATCGTGGAAACACCATATATTTT.

The chain uses TRBV15 and TRBJ2-1; D may correspond to TRBD1 or TRBD2 (5 bases each). Germline V gives CDR1 LNHNV, CDR2 YYDKDF (reference sequence). The CDR3 has 13 residues. V gave up 5 bases and J gave up 3 bases, with 8 bases separating them. The CDR3 region is CATSWGNYNEQFF. Here the CDR3 DNA reads TGTGCCACCAGCTGGGGGAACTACAATGAGCAGTTCTTC.

The rearrangement links TRBV5-1 to TRBJ2-7, with 10 bases aligning to TRBD2. Germline V gene data show CDR1 as SGHRS and CDR2 as YFSETQ. V shed 1 base and J 5 bases; nucleotides not matched to a gene: 6. The CDR3 extends over 15 amino acids. This CDR3 reads CASSLPGLAGDEQYF. DNA of the CDR3: TGCGCCAGCAGCTTGCCGGGGCTAGCGGGAGACGAGCAGTACTTC. Combining the CDR3 with reference TRBV5-1 and TRBJ2-7 gives the whole variable domain KAGVTQTPRYLIKTRGQQVTLSCSPISGHRSVSWYQQTPGQGLQFLFEYFSETQRNKGNFPGRFSGRQFSNSRSEMNVSTLELGDSALYLCASSLPGLAGDEQYFGPGTRLTVT.

This clone appeared once. The chain uses TRBV28 and TRBJ1-3, with D maybe TRBD1 (5 bases). The CDR3 extends over 15 amino acids. CDR1 and CDR2 (germline): MDHEN, SYDVKM. Trimming removed 8 bases at V and 2 bases at J, with 16 bases between. The CDR3 sequence is CASWGGPSTGNTIYF. CDR3 sequence (DNA): TGTGCCAGCTGGGGCGGGCCCTCGACTGGAAACACCATATATTTT.

This clone is medium-sized. The CDR3 is CATSEVGLARETQYF. The DNA for the CDR3 is TGTGCCACCAGTGAGGTAGGACTAGCGAGAGAGACCCAGTACTTC. V usage is TRBV24-1 and J usage is TRBJ2-5; 9 nucleotides agree with TRBD2. CDR1 and CDR2 from the germline V gene are KGHDR and SFDVKD. J was trimmed by 4 bases and V by 4 bases; bases with no gene match: 6. This CDR3 contains 15 residues.

This rearrangement joins TRBV9 to TRBJ2-7; D call uncertain. CDR1 and CDR2 from the germline V gene are SGDLS and YYNGEE. The V and J ends lost 4 bases and 2 bases respectively, with 16 bases between them. This CDR3 region has 15 residues. CDR3 bases: TGTGCCAGCAGCCCTTCCGGGCTTACCCCCTACGAGCAGTACTTC. Translation gives CASSPSGLTPYEQYF.

The V call is TRBV30, the J call TRBJ2-2; D remains unclear. Trimming took off 0 bases at V and 0 bases at J, with 14 bases between the two ends. CDR3 size: 17 residues. Germline CDR1 is GTSNPN and CDR2 is SVGIG (reference sequence). The CDR3 is CAWSVVNRDANTGELFF. The CDR3 bases are TGTGCCTGGAGTGTCGTGAACAGAGATGCGAACACCGGGGAGCTGTTTTTT.

The chain links TRBV1 to TRBJ2-7. TRBV1 is flagged as a pseudogene. This CDR3 is built from 14 residues. The CDR3 is CTSRPFGPGYEQYF. The CDR3 bases are TGCACCAGCAGACCCTTCGGGCCCGGCTACGAGCAGTACTTC.

The gene calls are TRBV5-5 and TRBJ1-1; possibly TRBD1 for D (5 bases). Germline CDR1 is SGHKS and CDR2 is YYEKEE (reference sequence). The CDR3 spans 14 residues. The ends were cut back, 4 bases at V and 1 base at J, with 11 bases in the middle. CDR3 nucleotides: TGTGCCAGCAGCCCCGGGGCTCCGAACACTGAAGCTTTCTTT. Amino acid sequence: CASSPGAPNTEAFF.

This rearrangement joins TRBV6-1 to TRBJ1-5; 7 nucleotides agree with TRBD1. This CDR3 spans 15 amino acids. The V gene's germline CDR1 is MNHNS and CDR2 SASEGT. The V gene end was trimmed by 3 bases and the J gene end by 5 bases; junction bases not matched to a gene: 7. The DNA for the CDR3 is TGTGCCAGCAGTGAGATTGACAGGGAGGATCAGCCCCAGCATTTT. Protein sequence: CASSEIDREDQPQHF.